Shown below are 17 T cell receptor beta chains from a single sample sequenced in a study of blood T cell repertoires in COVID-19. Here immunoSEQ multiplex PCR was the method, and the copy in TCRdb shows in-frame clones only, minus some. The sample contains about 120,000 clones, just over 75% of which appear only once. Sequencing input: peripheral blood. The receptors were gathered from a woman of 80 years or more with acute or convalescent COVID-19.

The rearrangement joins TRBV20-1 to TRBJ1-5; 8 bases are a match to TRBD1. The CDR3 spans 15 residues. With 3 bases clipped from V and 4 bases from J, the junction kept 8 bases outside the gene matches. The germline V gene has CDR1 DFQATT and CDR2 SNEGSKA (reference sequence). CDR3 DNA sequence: TGCAGTGCTAGTCTCACCGGGACAGGAAATCAGCCCCAGCATTTT. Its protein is CSASLTGTGNQPQHF.

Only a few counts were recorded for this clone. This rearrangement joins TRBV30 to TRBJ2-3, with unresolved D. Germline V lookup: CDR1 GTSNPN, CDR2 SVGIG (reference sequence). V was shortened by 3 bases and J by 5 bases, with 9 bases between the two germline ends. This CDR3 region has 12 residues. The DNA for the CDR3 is TGTGCCTGGAGGGCAGAAGTAGATACGCAGTATTTT. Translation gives CAWRAEVDTQYF. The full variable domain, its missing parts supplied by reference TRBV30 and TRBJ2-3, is SQTIHQWPATLVQPVGSPLSLECTVEGTSNPNLYWYRQAAGRGLQLLFYSVGIGQISSEVPQNLSASRPQDRQFILSSKKLLLSDSGFYLCAWRAEVDTQYFGPGTRLTVL.

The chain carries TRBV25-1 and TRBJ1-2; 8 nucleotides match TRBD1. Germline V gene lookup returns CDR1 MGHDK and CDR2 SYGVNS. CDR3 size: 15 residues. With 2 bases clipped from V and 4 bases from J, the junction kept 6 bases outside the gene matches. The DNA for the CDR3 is TGTGCCAGCAGTGAAAGGACAGGGTCAGCCTATGGCTACACCTTC. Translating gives CASSERTGSAYGYTF.

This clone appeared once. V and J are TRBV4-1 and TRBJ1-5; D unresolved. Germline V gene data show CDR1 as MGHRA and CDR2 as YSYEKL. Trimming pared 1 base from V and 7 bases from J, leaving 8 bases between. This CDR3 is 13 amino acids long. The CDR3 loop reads CASSQVGGQPQHF. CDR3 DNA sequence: TGCGCCAGCAGCCAAGTAGGAGGCCAGCCCCAGCATTTT.

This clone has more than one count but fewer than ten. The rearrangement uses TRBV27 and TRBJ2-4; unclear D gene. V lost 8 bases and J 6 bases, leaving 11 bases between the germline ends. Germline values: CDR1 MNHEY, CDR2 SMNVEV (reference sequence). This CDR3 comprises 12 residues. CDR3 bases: TGTGCCAGCGGGCTGGGTGTAAACATTCAGTACTTC. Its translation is CASGLGVNIQYF.

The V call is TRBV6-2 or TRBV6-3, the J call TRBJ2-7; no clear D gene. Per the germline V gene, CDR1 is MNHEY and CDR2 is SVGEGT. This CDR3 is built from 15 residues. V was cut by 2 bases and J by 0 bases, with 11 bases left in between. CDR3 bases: TGTGCCAGCAGTTACATCCGGTCGAGCTCCTACGAGCAGTACTTC. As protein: CASSYIRSSSYEQYF.

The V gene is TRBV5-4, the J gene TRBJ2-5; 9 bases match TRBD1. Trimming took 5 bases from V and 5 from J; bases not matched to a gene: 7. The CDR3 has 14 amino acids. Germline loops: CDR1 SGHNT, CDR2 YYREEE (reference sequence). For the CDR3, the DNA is TGTGCCAGCAGGGACGGACAGGGGCGGGAGACCCAGTACTTC. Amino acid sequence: CASRDGQGRETQYF.

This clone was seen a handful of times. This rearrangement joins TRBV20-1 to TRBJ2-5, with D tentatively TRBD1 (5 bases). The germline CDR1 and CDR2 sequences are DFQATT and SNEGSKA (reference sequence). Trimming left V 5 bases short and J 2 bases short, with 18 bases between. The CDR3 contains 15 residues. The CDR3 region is CSAGGVDSNQETQYF. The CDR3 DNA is TGCAGTGCTGGTGGGGTTGACAGTAATCAAGAGACCCAGTACTTC.

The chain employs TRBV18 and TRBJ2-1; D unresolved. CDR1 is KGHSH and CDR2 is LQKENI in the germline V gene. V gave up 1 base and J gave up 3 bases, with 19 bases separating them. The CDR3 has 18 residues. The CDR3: CASSPQSSTQASYNEQFF. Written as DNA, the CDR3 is TGTGCCAGCTCACCACAAAGTAGCACCCAAGCTAGCTACAATGAGCAGTTCTTC.

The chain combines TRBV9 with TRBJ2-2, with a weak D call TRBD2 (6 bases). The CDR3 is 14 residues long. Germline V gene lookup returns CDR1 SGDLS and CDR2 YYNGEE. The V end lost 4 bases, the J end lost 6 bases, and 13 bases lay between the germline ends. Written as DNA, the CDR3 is TGTGCCAGCAGCAGAGCGGAGGGCGCCGGGGAGCTGTTTTTT. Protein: CASSRAEGAGELFF. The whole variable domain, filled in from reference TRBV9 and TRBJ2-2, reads DSGVTQTPKHLITATGQRVTLRCSPRSGDLSVYWYQQSLDQGLQFLIQYYNGEERAKGNILERFSAQQFPDLHSELNLSSLELGDSALYFCASSRAEGAGELFFGEGSRLTVL.

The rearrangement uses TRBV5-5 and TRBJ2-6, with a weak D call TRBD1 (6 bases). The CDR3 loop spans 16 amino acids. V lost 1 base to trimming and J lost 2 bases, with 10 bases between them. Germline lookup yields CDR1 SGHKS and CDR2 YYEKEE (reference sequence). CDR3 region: CASSLMGAAGANVLTF. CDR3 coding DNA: TGTGCCAGCAGCTTGATGGGGGCAGCTGGGGCCAACGTCCTGACTTTC.

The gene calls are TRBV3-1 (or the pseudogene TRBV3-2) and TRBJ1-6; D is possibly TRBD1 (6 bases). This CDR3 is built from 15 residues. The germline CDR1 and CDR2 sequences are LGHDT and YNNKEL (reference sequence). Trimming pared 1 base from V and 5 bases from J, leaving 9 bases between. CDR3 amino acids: CASSQATGNNSPLHF. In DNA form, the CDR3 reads TGTGCCAGCAGCCAAGCGACAGGCAATAATTCACCCCTCCACTTT.

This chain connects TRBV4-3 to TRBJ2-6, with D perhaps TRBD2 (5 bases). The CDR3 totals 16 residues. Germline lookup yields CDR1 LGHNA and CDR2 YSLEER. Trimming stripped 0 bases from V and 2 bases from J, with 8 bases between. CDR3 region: CASSQDSVAGANVLTF. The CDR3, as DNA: TGCGCCAGCAGCCAAGATAGCGTAGCTGGGGCCAACGTCCTGACTTTC.

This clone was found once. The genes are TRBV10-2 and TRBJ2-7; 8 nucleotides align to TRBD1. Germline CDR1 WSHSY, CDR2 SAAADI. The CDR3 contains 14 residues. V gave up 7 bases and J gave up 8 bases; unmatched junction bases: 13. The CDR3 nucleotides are TGCGCCAGCACCCCTGCCGGGACAGGAGGCCAGCAGTACTTC. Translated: CASTPAGTGGQQYF.

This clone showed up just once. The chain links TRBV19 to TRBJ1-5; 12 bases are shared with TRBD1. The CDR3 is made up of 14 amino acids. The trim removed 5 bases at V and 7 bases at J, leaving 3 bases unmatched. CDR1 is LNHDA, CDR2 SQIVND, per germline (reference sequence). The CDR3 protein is CASSGTGGWQPQHF. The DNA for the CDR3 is TGTGCCAGTAGTGGGACAGGGGGCTGGCAGCCCCAGCATTTT.

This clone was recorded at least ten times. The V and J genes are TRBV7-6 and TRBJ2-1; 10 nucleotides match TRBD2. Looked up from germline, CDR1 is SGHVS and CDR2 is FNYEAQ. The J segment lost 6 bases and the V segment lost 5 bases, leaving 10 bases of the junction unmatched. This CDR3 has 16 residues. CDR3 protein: CASSRQGLARANEQFF. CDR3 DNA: TGTGCCAGCAGCCGACAGGGACTAGCGAGGGCCAATGAGCAGTTCTTC.

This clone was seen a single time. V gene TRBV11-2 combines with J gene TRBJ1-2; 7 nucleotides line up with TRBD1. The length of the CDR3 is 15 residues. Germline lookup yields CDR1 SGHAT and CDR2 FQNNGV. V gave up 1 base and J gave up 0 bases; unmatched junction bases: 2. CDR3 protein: CASSLGQGANYGYTF. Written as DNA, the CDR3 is TGTGCCAGCAGCTTAGGACAGGGAGCTAACTATGGCTACACCTTC.